These T cell receptor beta chains were read from a single sample in a study of shared clonotypes between healthy human individuals. Clones were sequenced by immunoSEQ multiplex PCR, and TCRdb holds only the in-frame ones, with some missing. The profile covers 950,000 to 1,300,000 clones, with about 70% appearing a single time and 1.5% taken by the ten largest. Material for sequencing was memory CD4+ T cells sorted from blood. The receptors shown here come from a man younger than 30 in good health. Each CDR3 is given with its conserved first and last residue. A D gene is named only where the DNA matches it firmly. Clone size is given for some rows only: seen once, a few or many times, or a class if the clone is expanded.

abundance	v_gene	j_gene	d_gene	CDR3nt	CDR3aa
-	TRBV6-5	TRBJ2-1	-	TGTGCCAGCAGTTACTCCCTAGCCGATGAGCAGTTCTTC	CASSYSLADEQFF
-	TRBV18	TRBJ2-5	-	TGTGCCAGCTCACTTGGGGCACAGGGCCAAGAGACCCAGTACTTC	CASSLGAQGQETQYF
-	TRBV29-1	TRBJ1-6	-	TGCAGCGTTGACAGGAGCTCCTATAATTCACCCCTCCACTTT	CSVDRSSYNSPLHF
-	TRBV28	TRBJ2-7	TRBD1	TGTGCCAGCAGTCCCTCGCCCGGGACAGGGTTCTTATCCGCCTACGAGCAGTACTTC	CASSPSPGTGFLSAYEQYF
-	TRBV21-1	TRBJ1-5	-	TGTGCCAGCAGTAAACTCAGGGGTCTTTGGCACAATCAGCCCCAGCATTTT	CASSKLRGLWHNQPQHF
few	TRBV6-1	TRBJ1-2	-	TGTGCCAGCAGTGGGCAGATGGGAAACTATGGCTACACCTTC	CASSGQMGNYGYTF
-	TRBV5-6	TRBJ2-7	-	TGTGCCAGCAGCGTTCTAGGGTACGAGCAGTACTTC	CASSVLGYEQYF
-	TRBV7-3	TRBJ2-6	-	TGTGCCAGCAGCTTAACTGGCTCTGGGGCCAACGTCCTGACTTTC	CASSLTGSGANVLTF
-	TRBV29-1	TRBJ1-4	-	TGCAGCGTTGGCGAGGCTAGAACTGAAAAACTGTTTTTT	CSVGEARTEKLFF
-	TRBV7-9	TRBJ1-1	TRBD1	TGTGCCAGCAGCTTACAGGGGGCGATGAATGAAGCTTTCTTT	CASSLQGAMNEAFF
-	TRBV7-2	TRBJ2-7	-	TGTGCCAGCGCCCGGGGAACAGGGGAGGCCGAGCAGTACTTC	CASARGTGEAEQYF
-	TRBV4-2	TRBJ1-4	TRBD1	TGTGCCAGCAGCTTAGGGACAGTGAATGAAAAACTGTTTTTT	CASSLGTVNEKLFF
-	TRBV30	TRBJ1-2	-	TGTGCCTGGAGTAGCGGGCAAGCTAACTATGGCTACACCTTC	CAWSSGQANYGYTF
-	TRBV4-1	TRBJ1-6	-	TGCGCCAGCAGCCAAGAGGCAGGGTATAGGAATTCACCCCTCCACTTT	CASSQEAGYRNSPLHF
-	TRBV18	TRBJ2-3	TRBD1	TGTGCCAGCTCATCACAGGGGGATACAGATACGCAGTATTTT	CASSSQGDTDTQYF
once	TRBV5-1	TRBJ2-3	TRBD2	TGCGCCAGCAGCCCGGGGCACTCTAGCGGGAGCTCCGCAGATACGCAGTATTTT	CASSPGHSSGSSADTQYF
-	TRBV25-1	TRBJ1-1	-	TGTGCCAGCACCCGAGGGGTGGGAGAAGCTTTCTTT	CASTRGVGEAFF
-	TRBV6-4	TRBJ1-6	-	TGTGCCAGCACCTCCCGGGCCGAGAAGGGTTCACCCCTCCACTTT	CASTSRAEKGSPLHF
-	TRBV11-3	TRBJ2-7	-	TGTGCCAGCAGCTGGAGGGATCCGGGGTCCTACGAGCAGTACTTC	CASSWRDPGSYEQYF
-	TRBV19	TRBJ2-3	-	TGTGCCAGTAGATCCGGCCCCTTCACAGATACGCAGTATTTT	CASRSGPFTDTQYF
-	TRBV28	TRBJ1-6	TRBD1	TGTGCCAGCAGTTTAGACAGGGAACCCCTCCACTTT	CASSLDREPLHF
once	TRBV6-5	TRBJ2-7	-	TGTGCCAGCAGTTACTCCCATAGGACCTACGAGCAGTACTTC	CASSYSHRTYEQYF
few	TRBV11-1	TRBJ2-2	-	TGTGCCAGCAGGCCGAGCGCGGGTCAATTAAACACCGGGGAGCTGTTTTTT	CASRPSAGQLNTGELFF
-	TRBV28	TRBJ1-5	-	TGTGCCAGCAGAAGGGGGGCTCAAACTAATCAGCCCCAGCATTTT	CASRRGAQTNQPQHF
-	TRBV19	TRBJ2-2	-	TGTGCCAGTAGTCGACAGCTGGTCGCGAACACCGGGGAGCTGTTTTTT	CASSRQLVANTGELFF
-	TRBV6-1	TRBJ1-3	-	TGTGCCAGCAGTGACCGGGACGGTGGACGTCGGCACTCTGGAAACACCATATATTTT	CASSDRDGGRRHSGNTIYF
-	TRBV7-9	TRBJ1-2	-	TGTGCCAGCAGCTCCGACCGTTACCTCTATGGCTACACCTTC	CASSSDRYLYGYTF
-	TRBV20-1	TRBJ2-5	-	TGCAGTGCTAGAGATGGGCAGGCCCAGTACTTC	CSARDGQAQYF
-	TRBV7-9	TRBJ2-2	TRBD1	TGTGCCAGCAGCTTAGTTAGACAGGGGGCTTCCTCGGAGCTGTTTTTT	CASSLVRQGASSELFF
-	TRBV11-2	TRBJ2-5	TRBD1	TGTGCCAGCAGCTTAGGGGACAGGGGTGTAGAGACCCAGTACTTC	CASSLGDRGVETQYF
-	TRBV5-1	TRBJ2-3	-	TGCGCCAGCAGCCCGATGGGGGGAGATACGCAGTATTTT	CASSPMGGDTQYF
-	TRBV6-6	TRBJ2-3	-	TGTGCCTCTACGCAGGCCTTTAGCACAGATACGCAGTATTTT	CASTQAFSTDTQYF
-	TRBV15	TRBJ2-7	-	TGTGCCACCAGCAGCGGGGTGGGTGAGCAGTACTTC	CATSSGVGEQYF
-	TRBV19	TRBJ2-5	-	TGTGCCAGTAGTACCGTACACAGCTCGGGGCGGACCCAGTACTTC	CASSTVHSSGRTQYF
-	TRBV7-9	TRBJ1-6	TRBD1	TGTGCCGGCAGGGGGGAAAAAGCTAATTCACCCCTCCACTTT	CAGRGEKANSPLHF
-	TRBV7-2	TRBJ2-3	-	TGTGCCAGCAGCTCAGGACCCGATACGCAGTATTTT	CASSSGPDTQYF
-	TRBV11-3	TRBJ2-7	TRBD2	TGTGCCAGCAGCTCCGGACTAGCGGGAGGGAGCCTGGAGGAGCAGTACTTC	CASSSGLAGGSLEEQYF
-	TRBV5-1	TRBJ2-2	-	TGCGCCAGCAGCACACAAGGGCCGAACACCGGGGAGCTGTTTTTT	CASSTQGPNTGELFF
-	TRBV6-5	TRBJ1-2	-	TGTGCCAGCAGTCCCCGCGGGGGGCCTGTCTATGGCTACACCTTC	CASSPRGGPVYGYTF
-	TRBV7-9	TRBJ2-3	-	TGTGCCAGCAGCGGAAGCGGAGTTCGGGCAGATACGCAGTATTTT	CASSGSGVRADTQYF
-	TRBV30	TRBJ2-3	-	TGTGCCTGGAGTGTCCTGACAGATACGCAGTATTTT	CAWSVLTDTQYF
-	TRBV10-3	TRBJ2-3	TRBD1	TGTGCCATCAGGACAGGGTACGCAGATACGCAGTATTTT	CAIRTGYADTQYF
many	TRBV7-2	TRBJ2-1	TRBD2	TGTGCCAGCAGCTCGGGACTAGGAAGTAGCGAGCAGTTCTTC	CASSSGLGSSEQFF
-	TRBV18	TRBJ2-4	TRBD1	TGTGCCAGCTCACCTCTCCGGGACAGTCCAAACATTCAGTACTTC	CASSPLRDSPNIQYF
-	TRBV2	TRBJ1-1	-	TGTGCCAAGACAGAGCTCATGAACACTGAAGCTTTCTTT	CAKTELMNTEAFF